This T cell receptor beta chain is from a study of patients and donors after allogeneic stem cell transplantation. TCRdb independently ran MiXCR on the RT-PCR reads; one entry per CDR3 protein. The repertoire includes approximately 38,000 distinct CDR3 sequences, over 25% of them detected once, and around 72% sits in the top ten. Germline V CDR1 and CDR2: KGHSH, LQKENI. V was cut by 2 bases and J by 3 bases, with 11 bases left in between. The CDR3 is made up of 14 amino acids. The origin of this receptor is a human donor who was either an allogeneic HSCT recipient or a stem cell or donor lymphocyte infusion donor (not recorded which). It is not recorded whose cells these are; they may come from a transplant donor. The chain combines TRBV18 with TRBJ2-7; the D is unclear. Sequencing was carried out using blood, either unsorted or a sorted T cell fraction (not recorded which). CDR3 sequence: CASSPKAPFYEQYF. In nucleotides, the CDR3 is TGTGCCAGCTCACCAAAGGCTCCCTTCTACGAGCAGTACTTC.